Below are 5 T cell receptor beta chains sequenced from a single sample in a study of radiotherapy plus CTLA-4 blockade in lung cancer (dated by TCRdb to the late 2010s). The method behind the library was the immunoSEQ multiplex PCR assay. Here the immuneACCESS table is served through TCRdb, limited to in-frame sequences with V and J called. Missing clones are a known gap in these copies; in checked studies unresolved V genes cover under half, and the rest lacks a known reason. Within this sample are approximately 80,000 clones, with 70% to 80% of them counted one time only. The ten largest clones take up 9.5% to 10% of the sample. The specimen comprised peripheral blood, sampled from a patient treated with radiotherapy plus ipilimumab. Receptors originate from a human donor with non-small cell lung cancer whose response to radiotherapy plus ipilimumab could not be evaluated.

The chain links TRBV7-2 to TRBJ1-1; 7 positions match TRBD1. V trimming: 5 bases; J trimming: 6 bases; junction bases outside the gene matches: 9. Germline V gene lookup returns CDR1 SGHTA and CDR2 FQGNSA. The CDR3 length is 14 residues. CDR3 protein: CASSPSGGQAEAFF. The CDR3 DNA reads TGTGCCAGCAGCCCGTCAGGGGGGCAAGCTGAAGCTTTCTTT.

The rearrangement uses TRBV30 and TRBJ1-3; 7 bases align to TRBD1. CDR1 and CDR2 from the germline V gene are GTSNPN and SVGIG (reference sequence). The ends lost 7 bases at V and 1 base at J; junction bases unmatched: 7. CDR3 length: 14 residues. The CDR3 here is CALDLTGSGNTIYF. The DNA of the CDR3 is TGTGCCTTGGACTTGACAGGGTCTGGAAACACCATATATTTT.

This clone was detected only a few times. This chain connects TRBV18 to TRBJ1-2, with D possibly being TRBD1 (5 bases). Germline assignment: CDR1 KGHSH and CDR2 LQKENI. The V and J ends lost 2 bases and 6 bases respectively, with 10 bases between them. The CDR3 consists of 13 residues. In DNA form, the CDR3 reads TGTGCCAGCTCACCATCGGGAGGGGATGGCTACACCTTC. Translated: CASSPSGGDGYTF.

The chain recombines TRBV6-6 with TRBJ1-4; 7 positions agree with TRBD1. The germline V gene has CDR1 MNHNY and CDR2 SVGAGI (reference sequence). The CDR3 length is 14 residues. Losses at the gene ends were 1 base for V and 8 bases for J; bases not matched to a gene: 4. DNA of the CDR3: TGTGCCAGCAGTTACTTTGGACAGGTCGAAAAACTGTTTTTT. Protein: CASSYFGQVEKLFF.

This clone has just one count. V is TRBV27 and J is TRBJ2-7; 12 bases are shared with TRBD1. Germline V CDR1 and CDR2: MNHEY, SMNVEV (reference sequence). V gave up 2 bases and J gave up 6 bases; unmatched junction bases: 5. The length of the CDR3 is 15 residues. The CDR3 sequence is CASSLGGTGGFEQYF. The CDR3 DNA sequence: TGTGCCAGCAGTTTAGGCGGGACAGGGGGCTTCGAGCAGTACTTC.